A single sample is the source of the 27 T cell receptor beta chains below, sequenced in a study of T cell responses to AZD1222 COVID-19 vaccine (dated by TCRdb to the early 2020s). Per the publication, the time point label means: baseline before first vaccination. Library preparation was by the immunoSEQ multiplex PCR assay. TCRdb re-hosts the immuneACCESS table, in-frame sequences only. Its copies lack some clones; in the studies checked, an unresolved V gene accounts for under half of them, and the cause for the rest is not known. The sample profile shows about 140,000 clones; about 93% of them were found once. The ten largest clones take up under 4.5% of the sample. Sequences were derived from peripheral blood, sampled on day 0 of AZD1222 vaccination. These receptors originate from an adult in good health.

This clone came up a few times. The CDR3 DNA reads TGTGCCAGCAGCTTGGTAGGGACAGGGTTCTACGAGCAGTACTTC. Translated: CASSLVGTGFYEQYF. The V gene is TRBV5-4, the J gene TRBJ2-7; 9 nucleotides match TRBD1. There are 15 residues in the CDR3. CDR1 and CDR2 (germline): SGHNT, YYREEE (reference sequence). V gave up 0 bases and J gave up 3 bases; unmatched junction bases: 4. Variable domain in full (rest from reference TRBV5-4 and TRBJ2-7): ETGVTQSPTHLIKTRGQQVTLRCSSQSGHNTVSWYQQALGQGPQFIFQYYREEENGRGNFPPRFSGLQFPNYSSELNVNALELDDSALYLCASSLVGTGFYEQYFGPGTRLTVT.

The gene calls are TRBV19 and TRBJ2-7, with D perhaps TRBD1 (6 bases). The germline V and J ends were trimmed by 6 bases and 3 bases, with 18 bases remaining between them. CDR1 LNHDA and CDR2 SQIVND come from the germline V gene (reference sequence). This CDR3 contains 15 residues. As DNA, the CDR3 is TGTGCCAGTAGACCCGACAGGCAACCAATCTACGAGCAGTACTTC. It is translated as CASRPDRQPIYEQYF.

The rearrangement links TRBV7-2 to TRBJ2-6; the D is unclear. This CDR3 has 16 residues. Germline V gene sequence: CDR1 SGHTA, CDR2 FQGNSA. V gave up 1 base and J gave up 1 base, with 8 bases separating them. The CDR3, as DNA: TGTGCCAGCAGCTTAGGGTCTGGGTCTGGGGCCAACGTCCTGACTTTC. Translation: CASSLGSGSGANVLTF.

The chain employs TRBV10-3 and TRBJ1-2; 7 bases are a match to TRBD1. The CDR3 sequence is 16 residues long. Germline values: CDR1 ENHRY, CDR2 SYGVKD. V lost 6 bases to trimming and J lost 2 bases; unmatched junction nucleotides: 12. CDR3 nucleotide sequence: TGTGCCATCAGCGCAACTAGACAGGGAGCGAACTATGGCTACACCTTC. It is translated as CAISATRQGANYGYTF.

The chain joins TRBV12-3 or TRBV12-4 to TRBJ1-4, with a tentative D call TRBD1 (6 bases). Deletions cut 5 bases from V and 4 bases from J, with 8 bases between. The length of the CDR3 is 13 residues. CDR3 bases: TGTGCCAGCAGTAGGGGGGGTAATGAAAAACTGTTTTTT. Amino acids: CASSRGGNEKLFF.

This CDR3 is CASGGTNTGELFF. CDR3 in DNA: TGTGCCAGCGGAGGGACGAACACCGGGGAGCTGTTTTTT. This chain uses TRBV5-4 with TRBJ2-2, with TRBD2 as a possible D gene (6 bases). This CDR3 has 13 amino acids. Germline CDR1 is SGHNT and CDR2 is YYREEE (reference sequence). Trimming took off 7 bases at V and 0 bases at J, with 7 bases between the two ends.

This rearrangement joins TRBV6-4 to TRBJ1-2; possible D gene TRBD1, 6 bases. CDR1 is MRHNA and CDR2 is SNTAGT in the germline V gene. The CDR3 is 12 amino acids. Deletions cut 4 bases from V and 6 bases from J, with 9 bases between. The CDR3 sequence: CASSAQGHGYTF. CDR3 DNA sequence: TGTGCCAGCAGTGCCCAGGGGCATGGCTACACCTTC.

The chain uses TRBV28 and TRBJ2-1; maybe TRBD2 (6 bases). The CDR3 contains 16 residues. In germline, CDR1 is MDHEN, CDR2 SYDVKM. The ends were cut back, 7 bases at V and 9 bases at J, with 25 bases in the middle. The CDR3 region has the DNA TGTGCCAGCAATCTAGTCCCTAGCGCCCGGGGTGGTGAGCAGTTCTTC. Translating gives CASNLVPSARGGEQFF.

The CDR3 DNA reads TGTGCCACCAGCAGAGGGGCAAGTACACACGAGCAGTACTTC. Translating it yields CATSRGASTHEQYF. The genes are TRBV15 and TRBJ2-7; D is unclear. There are 14 residues in the CDR3. Trimming took 1 base from V and 5 from J, leaving 12 bases between them. Germline values: CDR1 LNHNV, CDR2 YYDKDF (reference sequence).

The chain joins TRBV10-1 to TRBJ1-4; D call uncertain. V lost 3 bases and J 8 bases, leaving 19 bases between the germline ends. Germline V lookup: CDR1 WNHNN, CDR2 SYGVQD (reference sequence). The CDR3 runs 16 residues. DNA of the CDR3: TGCGCCAGCAGTGAAGGAAGATCCTCTTCGGCAGAAAAACTGTTTTTT. It yields the protein CASSEGRSSSAEKLFF.

This clone was observed a single time. This sequence joins TRBV27 and TRBJ1-3; D not resolved. V lost 3 bases, J lost 4 bases, and 10 bases lay in between. The CDR3 length is 14 residues. Germline loops: CDR1 MNHEY, CDR2 SMNVEV (reference sequence). The CDR3 bases are TGTGCCAGCAGTTTGGGAGGGTCAGGAAACACCATATATTTT. Its protein is CASSLGGSGNTIYF.

The V call is TRBV5-6, the J call TRBJ2-7; 7 bases fit TRBD2. CDR1 is SGHDT and CDR2 is YYEEEE in the germline V gene. The CDR3 is 14 amino acids. J was trimmed by 3 bases and V by 0 bases; bases with no gene match: 3. CDR3 sequence: CASSLAGTNYEQYF. The CDR3 DNA follows: TGTGCCAGCAGCTTGGCCGGGACTAACTACGAGCAGTACTTC.

The chain couples TRBV7-2 to TRBJ2-5, with 7 positions matching TRBD1. The junction had 9 bases not matched to a gene; V was cut back by 2 bases and J by 9 bases. Germline-derived CDR1 and CDR2 are SGHTA and FQGNSA. This CDR3 is built from 14 residues. This CDR3 is CASSLRTTQGAQYF. CDR3 bases: TGTGCCAGCAGCTTAAGGACCACCCAGGGGGCCCAGTACTTC.

The J gene is TRBJ1-1, the V gene TRBV21-1. TRBV21-1 has pseudogene status. This CDR3 region has 11 residues. DNA for the CDR3: TGTGCCGGTTGTGGGAACACTGAAGCTTTCTTT. Translated: CAGCGNTEAFF.

This chain uses TRBV30 with TRBJ2-7, with D tentatively TRBD1 or TRBD2 (5 bases each). V was clipped by 4 bases and J by 3 bases, with 19 bases between them. CDR1 and CDR2 (germline): GTSNPN, SVGIG (reference sequence). This CDR3 has 15 residues. CDR3 amino acids: CAWTPRAGRIYEQYF. In DNA, the CDR3 is TGTGCCTGGACCCCGAGGGCAGGGAGAATCTACGAGCAGTACTTC.

J is TRBJ1-1 and V is TRBV6-5, with TRBD1 matching over 9 bases. The CDR3 extends over 14 amino acids. J was trimmed by 2 bases and V by 7 bases; bases with no gene match: 5. Germline values: CDR1 MNHEY, CDR2 SVGAGI. As DNA, the CDR3 is TGTGCCAGCACTCGGGACAGGGCTAACACTGAAGCTTTCTTT. Amino acids: CASTRDRANTEAFF.

This sequence joins TRBV7-7 and TRBJ2-7; 14 bases are a match to TRBD2. This CDR3 has 18 amino acids. In germline, CDR1 is SSHAT, CDR2 FNYEAQ (reference sequence). V dropped 5 bases and J dropped 2; count of bases not matched to a gene: 11. The CDR3 here is CASSPGLAGGVAAYEQYF. DNA of the CDR3: TGTGCCAGCAGCCCAGGACTAGCGGGAGGAGTAGCGGCCTACGAGCAGTACTTC.

The chain recombines TRBV3-1 (or the pseudogene TRBV3-2) with TRBJ1-1; possibly TRBD1 for D (5 bases). Germline V gives CDR1 LGHDT, CDR2 YNNKEL (reference sequence). This CDR3 contains 13 residues. The ends were cut back, 4 bases at V and 6 bases at J, with 12 bases in the middle. For the CDR3, the DNA is TGTGCCAGCAGCCCTGCAGGGAGGGCTGAAGCTTTCTTT. The encoded protein is CASSPAGRAEAFF.

The chain joins TRBV7-2 to TRBJ2-1, with D unclear. Trimming cost V 1 base and J 11 bases, with 15 bases left between them. Looked up from germline, CDR1 is SGHTA and CDR2 is FQGNSA. The CDR3 totals 14 residues. This chain's CDR3 is CASSLGGGIPQQFF. The DNA for the CDR3 is TGTGCCAGCAGCTTAGGCGGTGGGATCCCCCAGCAGTTCTTC.

This chain joins TRBV28 and TRBJ2-5; the D is unclear. Looked up from germline, CDR1 is MDHEN and CDR2 is SYDVKM. The CDR3 is 15 amino acids. The V end lost 5 bases, the J end lost 5 bases, and 18 bases lay between the germline ends. This CDR3 is CASSPIPRRSETQYF. DNA for the CDR3: TGTGCCAGCAGTCCAATCCCCCGGCGGTCGGAGACCCAGTACTTC.

The gene calls are TRBV16 and TRBJ1-5; D is ambiguous. Deletions cut 0 bases from V and 4 bases from J, with 7 bases between. CDR3 length: 14 amino acids. The germline V gene encodes CDR1 KGHSY and CDR2 FQNENV. In nucleotides, the CDR3 is TGTGCCAGCAGCCAATCTCCCGGGAATCAGCCCCAGCATTTT. This encodes CASSQSPGNQPQHF.

The rearrangement joins TRBV6-5 to TRBJ2-3, with D possibly being TRBD2 (6 bases). The CDR3 extends over 14 amino acids. V was trimmed by 2 bases and J by 3 bases, leaving 9 bases between them. Germline V gene lookup returns CDR1 MNHEY and CDR2 SVGAGI. CDR3 loop: CASSYRGTTDTQYF. CDR3 coding DNA: TGTGCCAGCAGTTACCGGGGGACGACAGATACGCAGTATTTT.

This rearrangement joins TRBV5-4 to TRBJ2-5; D gene unclear. CDR1 and CDR2 (germline): SGHNT, YYREEE (reference sequence). This CDR3 has 12 residues. With 2 bases removed from V and 5 bases from J, the gap between germline ends came to 7 bases. The CDR3 loop is CASSFLSETQYF. The DNA for the CDR3 is TGTGCCAGCAGCTTCCTGTCGGAGACCCAGTACTTC.

This chain uses TRBV9 with TRBJ2-3; 9 bases align to TRBD2. Looked up from germline, CDR1 is SGDLS and CDR2 is YYNGEE. The length of the CDR3 is 17 residues. The V gene end was trimmed by 0 bases and the J gene end by 2 bases; junction bases not matched to a gene: 7. CDR3 loop: CASSVGHSGSFTDTQYF. The CDR3 DNA follows: TGTGCCAGCAGCGTAGGTCATAGCGGGAGTTTCACAGATACGCAGTATTTT. The full variable domain, its missing parts supplied by reference TRBV9 and TRBJ2-3, is DSGVTQTPKHLITATGQRVTLRCSPRSGDLSVYWYQQSLDQGLQFLIQYYNGEERAKGNILERFSAQQFPDLHSELNLSSLELGDSALYFCASSVGHSGSFTDTQYFGPGTRLTVL.

V gene TRBV18 combines with J gene TRBJ1-3; D not resolved. CDR3 length equals 17 residues. Germline CDR1 KGHSH, CDR2 LQKENI. Trimming pared 3 bases from V and 1 base from J, leaving 16 bases between. CDR3 sequence reads: CASSPRSRASSGNTIYF. The DNA for the CDR3 is TGTGCCAGCTCACCGAGGAGTAGGGCCTCATCTGGAAACACCATATATTTT.

V and J are TRBV3-1 (or the pseudogene TRBV3-2) and TRBJ2-7, with TRBD1 identical over 7 bases. The germline gives CDR1 LGHDT, CDR2 YNNKEL (reference sequence). CDR3 length: 13 residues. With V trimmed by 4 bases and J by 3 bases, 3 bases remained unmatched. The CDR3 loop is CASSPWDSYEQYF. The CDR3 DNA follows: TGTGCCAGCAGCCCATGGGACAGCTACGAGCAGTACTTC.

The chain joins TRBV4-1 to TRBJ2-3; D might be TRBD1 (6 bases). The V and J ends lost 5 bases and 4 bases respectively, with 22 bases between them. Germline V CDR1 and CDR2: MGHRA, YSYEKL. CDR3 length: 17 residues. The CDR3 region is CASSARSGQYVPDTQYF. The CDR3, as DNA: TGCGCCAGCAGCGCTCGATCCGGACAGTACGTACCAGATACGCAGTATTTT.